The sequence of this T cell receptor beta chain was determined in a study of shared clonotypes between healthy human individuals. Study in general: Aged between 18 and 49, the donors were two women and a few men.

A word on this clone: Its antigen is as yet unknown.

Naive CD8 cells, CD45RO-negative and positively selected for CCR7, excluded terminally differentiated effector memory CD45RA+ cells. Points from the study as a whole: As a rule, naive subsets had a larger estimated richness than memory subsets.

Several immunoSEQ plates held equal portions of the genomic DNA taken from each subset. In the study's own analysis: Quality scores were absent from the junction-only immunoSEQ sequences, so filtering differed. Only in-frame clones appear in the TCRdb table, and some are missing; sequencing was by immunoSEQ multiplex PCR. V and J calls and clone size follow that table, whereas D and trimming were derived from the DNA. The sample holds 1.5 million to 2.5 million clones, about 95% seen once. The CDR3 loop spans 13 amino acids. Germline V gives CDR1 SGHTA, CDR2 FQGNSA. V dropped 2 bases and J dropped 3 bases, with 8 bases sitting between them.

Sequences were obtained from naive CD8+ T cells sorted from blood. This chain uses TRBV7-2 with TRBJ2-7; D is uncertain. This clonotype was obtained from a man aged 18-30 years in good health. CDR3 loop: CASSLLSYYEQYF. CDR3 nucleotides: TGTGCCAGCAGCTTACTCAGTTACTACGAGCAGTACTTC.